The clone carrying this TCR beta chain was seen more than once but under ten times. Its antigen is as yet unknown. The data derive from a study of T cell repertoires in cytomegalovirus infection. Background on the study: Used in the study were CMV epitopes, some recently identified and HLA-C-restricted, others well-studied and HLA-B-restricted. Indications came from public TCR beta signatures; they pointed to CMV infection and to a matching HLA type.

TCRdb used MiXCR to reprocess the reads, holding one entry per CDR3 protein. This table holds around 540,000 distinct CDR3 sequences, roughly a third found once. Trimming took off 4 bases at V and 3 bases at J, with 16 bases between the two ends. CDR1 MNHEY and CDR2 SMNVEV come from the germline V gene (reference sequence). The CDR3 is 16 amino acids. Whole-study results and caveats: The response measured ex vivo was dominated by TCR beta clonotypes (HLA-C-restricted and CMV-specific).

This chain connects TRBV27 to TRBJ2-1, with D perhaps matching TRBD2 (5 bases). The source of this sequence is a human donor in good health (CMV status not recorded). Some clones in this sample may be carry-over from other donors' samples. The sequences come from cultured PBMCs, collected from culture after CMV antigen stimulation. The CDR3 loop is CASSWQGSVHYNEQFF. The DNA of the CDR3 is TGTGCCAGCAGTTGGCAAGGTAGCGTGCACTACAATGAGCAGTTCTTC.